A single TCR beta chain is shown here with its context. Its antigen is not yet known. Per-nucleotide qualities are absent, and no much larger clonotype sits a single base away. This entry is derived from a study of shared clonotypes between healthy human individuals (dated by TCRdb to the early 2020s). About the study as a whole: Three men and a couple of women, aged 18 to 49 years, made up the cohort. To increase sequencing depth and limit assay-specific biases, different laboratories used diverse techniques to prepare libraries and sequence TCR repertoires. Leukapheresis yielded between about 0.9 and 10 billion PBMCs per donor. For each donor, CD4 naive and CD4 memory were each run on three plates, CD8 naive on two plates, and CD8 memory on one plate. The study deeply sequenced blood TCR repertoires of about five healthy adults to estimate repertoire size and the extent of clonotype sharing between individuals. Overall study outcomes, separate from this receptor: Sampling was restricted to blood, and TCR repertoires in tissue are likely to differ from TCR repertoires in blood. Pairwise subsampling led to the expectation that sequencing depth would affect the degree of clonotype sharing among donors. The genetic and exposure-history diversity represented was limited by the small number of donors. Clonotypes shared by all four sorted-subset donors showed higher generation probabilities than non-shared clonotypes. Sharing across a few donors was observed for around 4.8% of naive CD4, over 3% of naive CD8, about 2.3% of memory CD4, and around 0.4% of memory CD8 clonotypes. Estimated clonotype richness was generally larger for naive than for memory subsets. Incomplete sequencing was indicated by rarefaction of sorted-subset datasets, despite the large sequencing depth.

TCR CDR3 regions were amplified from genomic DNA by multiplex PCR using the deep immunoSEQ assay. Genomic DNA extracted from each cell subset was distributed evenly over all wells of several immunoSEQ 96-well plates, and each plate served as one replicate. For sorted subsets, each replicate PCR was loaded with around 200 ng genomic DNA, equivalent to 30,000 to 35,000 T cell genomes. Purified libraries were quantified with a Qubit 3.0 fluorometer, sized on a Bioanalyzer 2100, and re-quantified with the KAPA Library Quantification kit. A separate single-read 150-cycle Illumina NextSeq 550 flow cell was used to sequence each immunoSEQ 96-well plate. Regarding the original processing steps: Because the immunoSEQ output held only junctional sequences and lacked quality scores, the filtering could not match the filtering applied to full-length reads. To assign V/J genes and CDR3, sequences were annotated against IMGT germline references using PyIR, a Python wrapper for IgBLAST v1.9. Any read was removed if the V/J assignment was weak (E-value above 1e-6), the CDR3 was missing, or the read contained stop codons, out-of-frame junctions, or ambiguous translated residues. V3J clonotypes were defined as sequences sharing the same inferred V gene, J gene, and CDR3 amino acid sequence. The percentage overlap between two repertoires was calculated by dividing the number of shared unique clonotypes by the size of the smaller repertoire. Richness of each repertoire was evaluated using RTK rarefaction, the Chao1 estimator, and Recon v2.1 estimates of unobserved clonotypes. For all TCRbeta clonotypes obtained by the gDNA method from a few donors, generation probabilities were computed with OLGA. This is the immuneACCESS table as TCRdb keeps it, with only in-frame sequences that have V and J called. A part of the clones is gone; compared with another copy, unresolved V genes explain less than half, and the rest is unexplained. That table supplies the V and J calls and clone size; D and trimming were determined from the DNA. Across this sample there are some 2,100,000 clones, with around 95% seen only once. Together, the top ten hold more than 0.1% of the sample.

Healthy HIV-negative adults with no recently reported acute infections or vaccinations were included as donors. All donors were Caucasian adults living in Nashville, Tennessee, USA. CD4+ T cells were enriched by magnetic negative selection, after which naive cells were positively selected on CD45RA and the negative fraction was taken as the memory subset. After blood collection by leukapheresis, PBMCs were isolated using Ficoll-Histopaque density gradient centrifugation and then cryopreserved in the vapor phase of liquid nitrogen. Analytical flow cytometry was used to check the purity and quantity of every magnetically sorted T cell population. Genomic DNA was isolated from every sorted fraction and measured by UV absorbance on a Nanodrop 2000c. CDR1 and CDR2 were assigned from the germline V gene as SGDLS and YYNGEE. The germline V end is reduced by 4 bases and the J end by 7 bases; junction bases left unmatched: 10. The CDR3, cysteine through phenylalanine, is 14 amino acids long. CDR3 DNA only is kept here, 42 bases in frame from base 1.

The sequencing sample was made of naive CD4+ T cells sorted from blood. Reading the label with the study, this specimen's cell subset or site is: CD45RA+ positively selected. The rearrangement combines TRBV9 with TRBJ2-5; 7 nucleotides in the junction match TRBD2. The clonotype comes from a young man in good health. The CDR3: CASSPPGRWGTQYF. The sequenced DNA: TGTGCCAGCAGCCCACCCGGGAGGTGGGGGACCCAGTACTTC.